The 27 T cell receptor beta chains given below trace back to one sample, sequenced in a study of T cell responses to AZD1222 COVID-19 vaccine. TCRdb's table, derived via immunoSEQ multiplex PCR, lists solely in-frame clones and lacks some. This sample has about 130,000 clones, with 93% found just once. This material consisted of peripheral blood, taken on day 0 of AZD1222 vaccination. The receptors originated from an adult in good health.

This chain connects TRBV15 to TRBJ1-4; 8 positions agree with TRBD1. CDR1 LNHNV and CDR2 YYDKDF come from the germline V gene (reference sequence). CDR3 size: 16 residues. V trimming: 0 bases; J trimming: 8 bases; junction bases outside the gene matches: 8. CDR3 in DNA: TGTGCCACCAGCAGAGATAAAGGACAGGGTAACGAAAAACTGTTTTTT. It is translated as CATSRDKGQGNEKLFF.

This sequence joins TRBV28 and TRBJ1-2; 7 bases match TRBD1. CDR1 is MDHEN and CDR2 is SYDVKM in the germline V gene. Trimming cost V 6 bases and J 6 bases; bases outside gene matches: 13. The length of the CDR3 is 15 residues. CDR3 sequence: CASSDDREVIDGYTF. The CDR3 DNA sequence: TGTGCCAGCAGCGATGACAGGGAGGTTATTGATGGCTACACCTTC.

The genes are TRBV6-1 and TRBJ2-7, with D possibly matching TRBD1 (6 bases). The length of the CDR3 is 14 residues. Between the trimmed V and J ends, which lost 2 bases and 3 bases, there was a span of 11 bases. Germline-derived CDR1 and CDR2 are MNHNS and SASEGT. The CDR3 here is CASSESGTHYEQYF. CDR3 nucleotide sequence: TGTGCCAGCAGTGAATCGGGGACACACTACGAGCAGTACTTC.

The V gene is TRBV29-1, the J gene TRBJ1-1; 7 bases agree with TRBD1. Per the germline V gene, CDR1 is SQVTM and CDR2 is ANQGSEA. V shed 4 bases, J shed 1 base, and the junction held 0 bases outside the gene matches. The CDR3 covers 12 residues. The CDR3 loop reads CSVGTGNTEAFF. The CDR3 DNA sequence: TGCAGCGTTGGGACAGGGAACACTGAAGCTTTCTTT.

CDR3 sequence reads: CASRRSQGPYEQYF. CDR3 DNA: TGTGCCAGCAGACGTTCACAGGGCCCCTACGAGCAGTACTTC. This chain joins TRBV6-5 and TRBJ2-7; weak D call: TRBD1 (6 bases). V dropped 6 bases and J dropped 2 bases, with 14 bases sitting between them. The germline V gene encodes CDR1 MNHEY and CDR2 SVGAGI. CDR3 length equals 14 residues.

This rearrangement joins TRBV19 to TRBJ2-5; a weak D match, TRBD2 (6 bases). This CDR3 has 15 amino acids. The germline V and J ends were trimmed by 3 bases and 2 bases, with 13 bases remaining between them. Looked up from germline, CDR1 is LNHDA and CDR2 is SQIVND (reference sequence). This CDR3 reads CASSISGGSQETQYF. In nucleotides, the CDR3 is TGTGCCAGTAGTATTTCCGGGGGTTCGCAAGAGACCCAGTACTTC.

The J gene is TRBJ1-2, the V gene TRBV7-9, with D possibly matching TRBD1 (5 bases). The CDR3 extends over 13 amino acids. Germline loops: CDR1 SEHNR, CDR2 FQNEAQ (reference sequence). The V and J ends lost 2 bases and 6 bases respectively, with 10 bases between them. DNA of the CDR3: TGTGCCAGCAGCTTACCCTCAGGGAATGGCTACACCTTC. Amino acids: CASSLPSGNGYTF. The whole variable domain, filled in from reference TRBV7-9 and TRBJ1-2, reads DTGVSQNPRHKITKRGQNVTFRCDPISEHNRLYWYRQTLGQGPEFLTYFQNEAQLEKSRLLSDRFSAERPKGSFSTLEIQRTEQGDSAMYLCASSLPSGNGYTFGSGTRLTVV.

This clone was seen only once. The CDR3 loop is CASSPSWYEQYF. Here the CDR3 DNA reads TGTGCCAGCAGTCCCTCTTGGTACGAGCAGTACTTC. This chain joins TRBV28 and TRBJ2-7; D is unclear. The CDR3 is made up of 12 amino acids. V lost 5 bases and J 4 bases, leaving 9 bases between the germline ends. Germline assignment: CDR1 MDHEN and CDR2 SYDVKM.

This clone was found once. The chain couples TRBV29-1 to TRBJ2-7; D unclear. Germline lookup yields CDR1 SQVTM and CDR2 ANQGSEA. The CDR3 runs 12 residues. V lost 4 bases and J 0 bases, leaving 7 bases between the germline ends. The CDR3 is CSVAANSYEQYF. CDR3 nucleotide sequence: TGCAGCGTTGCTGCTAACTCCTACGAGCAGTACTTC.

The V and J genes are TRBV7-2 and TRBJ2-5; 15 bases line up with TRBD2. J lost 4 bases, V lost 5 bases, and 2 bases had no gene match. CDR3 size: 15 residues. Germline loops: CDR1 SGHTA, CDR2 FQGNSA. In nucleotides, the CDR3 is TGTGCCAGCAGCCGGGGACTAGCGGGAGGAGAGACCCAGTACTTC. Its translation is CASSRGLAGGETQYF.

V and J are TRBV28 and TRBJ1-2; D call uncertain. Trimming removed 8 bases from V and 7 bases from J, with 14 bases in between. There are 12 residues in the CDR3. Germline-derived CDR1 and CDR2 are MDHEN and SYDVKM. This CDR3 reads CASLRPLGGYTF. CDR3 sequence (DNA): TGTGCCAGCCTCCGTCCCCTTGGTGGCTACACCTTC.

The chain combines TRBV5-1 with TRBJ2-2; D gene uncertain. Trimming shortened V by 4 bases and J by 4 bases, and 8 bases separated the two germline ends. This CDR3 has 13 amino acids. The V gene's germline CDR1 is SGHRS and CDR2 YFSETQ. This CDR3 reads CASSPSSTGELFF. The CDR3 nucleotides read TGCGCCAGCAGCCCCTCTAGCACCGGGGAGCTGTTTTTT. Complete variable domain (other parts from reference TRBV5-1 and TRBJ2-2): KAGVTQTPRYLIKTRGQQVTLSCSPISGHRSVSWYQQTPGQGLQFLFEYFSETQRNKGNFPGRFSGRQFSNSRSEMNVSTLELGDSALYLCASSPSSTGELFFGEGSRLTVL.

The CDR3 spells CASSSRGPGQPQHF. The DNA for the CDR3 is TGTGCCAGCAGTTCCAGGGGGCCGGGTCAGCCCCAGCATTTT. This chain connects TRBV27 to TRBJ1-5, with 8 bases matching TRBD1. Germline values: CDR1 MNHEY, CDR2 SMNVEV (reference sequence). V shed 4 bases and J 6 bases; nucleotides not matched to a gene: 5. The CDR3 extends over 14 amino acids.

The genes are TRBV5-1 and TRBJ2-7, with D maybe TRBD1 (6 bases). This CDR3 comprises 17 residues. Trimming left V 1 base short and J 2 bases short, with 19 bases between. The germline V gene encodes CDR1 SGHRS and CDR2 YFSETQ. CDR3 coding DNA: TGCGCCAGCAGCTTGTTCTCAACAGGGCCCTCTCCCTACGAGCAGTACTTC. It is translated as CASSLFSTGPSPYEQYF.

This clone has only one observation. This chain links TRBV5-4 with TRBJ1-1, with 7 nucleotides matching TRBD1. The germline gives CDR1 SGHNT, CDR2 YYREEE (reference sequence). J gave up 1 base and V 4 bases, and 7 bases lay outside the gene matches. CDR3 length: 15 residues. CDR3 loop: CASSDLSGGNTEAFF. Here the CDR3 DNA reads TGTGCCAGCAGCGACCTGTCAGGGGGGAACACTGAAGCTTTCTTT.

CDR3 residues: CASSPPGGMEQYF. The CDR3 region has the DNA TGTGCCAGCAGCCCGCCCGGTGGTATGGAGCAGTACTTC. V is TRBV3-1 (or the pseudogene TRBV3-2) and J is TRBJ2-7; D not certain. Between the trimmed V and J ends, which lost 4 bases and 7 bases, there was a span of 14 bases. The CDR3 spans 13 residues. From germline, CDR1 is LGHDT and CDR2 YNNKEL (reference sequence).

In regard to this clone: One end of the junction varies from germline; a read error may be responsible. V gene TRBV28 combines with J gene TRBJ2-7, with D perhaps matching TRBD1 (6 bases). Germline values: CDR1 MDHEN, CDR2 SYDVKM. This CDR3 spans 12 amino acids. The CDR3 nucleotides read TGTGCCAGCAGTCTCCCTAACAGGGCCGCCAACTTC. Its protein product is CASSLPNRAANF.

The chain recombines TRBV11-1 with TRBJ2-2; D perhaps matches TRBD1 (5 bases). The germline V gene encodes CDR1 SGHAT and CDR2 FQDESV (reference sequence). V lost 3 bases and J 5 bases, leaving 7 bases between the germline ends. The CDR3 spans 13 residues. CDR3 in amino acids: CASSFGATGELFF. For the CDR3, the DNA is TGTGCCAGCAGCTTTGGGGCAACCGGGGAGCTGTTTTTT.

This clone occurred a few times. The J gene is TRBJ2-2, the V gene TRBV4-1; the D gene is possibly TRBD2 (6 bases). Trimming left V 2 bases short and J 0 bases short, with 16 bases between. Germline assignment: CDR1 MGHRA and CDR2 YSYEKL. The CDR3 is made up of 18 amino acids. Here the CDR3 DNA reads TGCGCCAGCAGCCAAATTTTTGTGGCTAGCGCGAACACCGGGGAGCTGTTTTTT. It codes for CASSQIFVASANTGELFF.

V is TRBV28 and J is TRBJ1-5; D is perhaps TRBD1 (5 bases). Germline V CDR1 and CDR2: MDHEN, SYDVKM. The CDR3 consists of 18 residues. Between the trimmed V and J ends, which lost 7 bases and 0 bases, there was a span of 22 bases. CDR3 sequence (DNA): TGTGCCAGCACTCCTGTCGGGGGGGTGGTGGGTAGCAATCAGCCCCAGCATTTT. Translation gives CASTPVGGVVGSNQPQHF. Using reference TRBV28 and TRBJ1-5 for the parts outside the CDR3, the full variable domain is DVKVTQSSRYLVKRTGEKVFLECVQDMDHENMFWYRQDPGLGLRLIYFSYDVKMKEKGDIPEGYSVSREKKERFSLILESASTNQTSMYLCASTPVGGVVGSNQPQHFGDGTRLSIL.

CDR3 sequence reads: CSVSTGLKGYTF. DNA for the CDR3: TGCAGCGTCTCAACAGGGTTAAAGGGCTACACCTTC. The chain links TRBV29-1 to TRBJ1-2, with a weak D call TRBD1 (6 bases). Germline CDR1 and CDR2: SQVTM and ANQGSEA. V shed 6 bases and J shed 8 bases, with 16 bases lying between them. The CDR3 loop spans 12 amino acids.

The gene calls are TRBV3-1 (or the pseudogene TRBV3-2) and TRBJ2-2, with TRBD2 matching 8 bases. Germline V gene lookup returns CDR1 LGHDT and CDR2 YNNKEL (reference sequence). With V trimmed by 5 bases and J by 3 bases, 5 bases remained unmatched. The CDR3 has 15 residues. DNA of the CDR3: TGTGCCAGCAGCTTCAGCGGGAGACACACCGGGGAGCTGTTTTTT. Protein: CASSFSGRHTGELFF.

The chain combines TRBV4-3 with TRBJ1-1; D is perhaps TRBD1 (6 bases). Germline-derived CDR1 and CDR2 are LGHNA and YSLEER. The CDR3 covers 14 residues. Trimming shortened V by 0 bases and J by 1 base, and 6 bases separated the two germline ends. The CDR3 DNA is TGCGCCAGCAGCCAAGAAGGGGGGAACACTGAAGCTTTCTTT. Amino acid sequence: CASSQEGGNTEAFF.

The chain has TRBV9 and TRBJ1-4; D perhaps matches TRBD1 (5 bases). The CDR3 runs to 20 residues. The ends were cut back, 2 bases at V and 5 bases at J, with 28 bases in the middle. Germline V gene lookup returns CDR1 SGDLS and CDR2 YYNGEE. The CDR3 region has the DNA TGTGCCAGCAGCGTTACGAGCAATAGGGGCCCCAAAACCCACAATGAAAAACTGTTTTTT. Translating gives CASSVTSNRGPKTHNEKLFF.

This chain links TRBV15 with TRBJ1-1, with 7 bases that match TRBD1. This CDR3 contains 13 residues. Germline CDR1 LNHNV, CDR2 YYDKDF (reference sequence). V was clipped by 5 bases and J by 7 bases; unmatched bases: 7. In DNA, the CDR3 is TGTGCCACCAGCGGCGACAGGGCGGATGAAGCTTTCTTT. Its protein is CATSGDRADEAFF.

This clone occurred once. The chain carries TRBV5-1 and TRBJ2-7; D uncertain. This CDR3 comprises 14 residues. V lost 0 bases and J 2 bases, leaving 9 bases between the germline ends. The germline gives CDR1 SGHRS, CDR2 YFSETQ. The CDR3 DNA follows: TGCGCCAGCAGCTTGGCGGGCGGAGCCTACGAGCAGTACTTC. It yields the protein CASSLAGGAYEQYF.

The chain has TRBV7-8 and TRBJ1-2, with D maybe TRBD1 (6 bases). Trimming pared 5 bases from V and 5 bases from J, leaving 12 bases between. The length of the CDR3 is 13 residues. Germline CDR1 reads SGHVS; CDR2 reads FQNEAQ. In nucleotides, the CDR3 is TGTGCCAGCAGCCGGGGGCACCGATATGGCTACACCTTC. Translation gives CASSRGHRYGYTF.